The present T cell receptor (beta chain) was sequenced within a study of cytomegalovirus exposure and HLA in healthy donors. The CDR3 totals 17 residues. V shed 6 bases, J shed 0 bases, and the junction held 12 bases outside the gene matches. The germline CDR1 and CDR2 sequences are MDHEN and SYDVKM. The PCR contained 60 Vbeta and 13 Jbeta primers. This table comes from immunoSEQ multiplex PCR, and its TCRdb copy is limited to in-frame clones, with some not included. The sample holds about 200,000 clones, approximately 86% seen once. The receptor was isolated from a woman aged 25 to 39 in good health and CMV-seronegative. The sequenced material came from PBMCs. The chain joins TRBV28 to TRBJ2-3; 7 nucleotides agree with TRBD2. This CDR3 reads CASSLWELATSTDTQYF. Written as DNA, the CDR3 is TGTGCCAGCAGCCTCTGGGAACTAGCGACTAGCACAGATACGCAGTATTTT.